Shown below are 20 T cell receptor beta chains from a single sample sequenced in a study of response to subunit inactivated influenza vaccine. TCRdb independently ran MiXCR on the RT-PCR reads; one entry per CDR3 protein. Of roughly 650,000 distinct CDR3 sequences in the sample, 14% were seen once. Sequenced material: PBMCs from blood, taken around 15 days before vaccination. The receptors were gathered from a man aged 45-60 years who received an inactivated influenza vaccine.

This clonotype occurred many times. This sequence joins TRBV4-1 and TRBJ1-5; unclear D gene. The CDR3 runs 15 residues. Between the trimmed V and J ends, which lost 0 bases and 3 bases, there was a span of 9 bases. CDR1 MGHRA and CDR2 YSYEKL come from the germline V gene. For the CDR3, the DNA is TGCGCCAGCAGCCAAGATCCCCGGGACAATCAGCCCCAGCATTTT. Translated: CASSQDPRDNQPQHF.

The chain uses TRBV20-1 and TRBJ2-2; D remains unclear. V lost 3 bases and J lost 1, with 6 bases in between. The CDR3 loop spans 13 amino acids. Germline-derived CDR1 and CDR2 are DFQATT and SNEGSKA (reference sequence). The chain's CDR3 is CSARMGNTGELFF. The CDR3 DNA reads TGCAGTGCTAGGATGGGGAACACCGGGGAGCTGTTTTTT.

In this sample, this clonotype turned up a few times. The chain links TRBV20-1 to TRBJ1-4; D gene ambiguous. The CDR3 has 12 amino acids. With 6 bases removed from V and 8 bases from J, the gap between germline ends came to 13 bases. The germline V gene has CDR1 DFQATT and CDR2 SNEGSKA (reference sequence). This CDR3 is CSAVGYGEKLFF. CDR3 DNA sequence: TGCAGTGCGGTGGGTTACGGGGAAAAACTGTTTTTT.

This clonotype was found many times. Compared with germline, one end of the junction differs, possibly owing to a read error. The CDR3 is CASSLASPGLGIENTGELFF. The CDR3 bases are TGTGCTAGCAGCTTAGCCTCACCGGGACTAGGGATCGAAAACACCGGGGAGCTGTTTTTT. The gene calls are TRBV7-7 and TRBJ2-2; TRBD2 matches 8 bases. The CDR3 loop spans 20 amino acids. The V gene's germline CDR1 is SSHAT and CDR2 FNYEAQ (reference sequence). The full variable domain, its missing parts supplied by reference TRBV7-7 and TRBJ2-2, is GAGVSQSPRYKVTKRGQDVTLRCDPISSHATLYWYQQALGQGPEFLTYFNYEAQPDKSGLPSDRFSAERPEGSISTLTIQRTEQRDSAMYRCASSLASPGLGIENTGELFFGEGSRLTVL.

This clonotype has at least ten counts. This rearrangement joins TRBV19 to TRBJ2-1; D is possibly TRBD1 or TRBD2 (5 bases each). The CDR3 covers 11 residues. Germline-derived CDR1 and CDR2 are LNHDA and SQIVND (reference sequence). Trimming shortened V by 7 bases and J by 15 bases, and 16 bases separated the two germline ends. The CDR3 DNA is TGTGCCAGTATCCAGGGACCCCGCCTGTTCTTC. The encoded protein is CASIQGPRLFF.

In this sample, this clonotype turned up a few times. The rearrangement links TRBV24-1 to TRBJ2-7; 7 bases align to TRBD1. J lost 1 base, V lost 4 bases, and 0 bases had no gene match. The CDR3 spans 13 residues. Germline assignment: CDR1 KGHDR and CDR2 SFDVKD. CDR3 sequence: CATSEQGSYEQYF. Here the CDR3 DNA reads TGTGCCACCAGTGAACAGGGGTCCTACGAGCAGTACTTC.

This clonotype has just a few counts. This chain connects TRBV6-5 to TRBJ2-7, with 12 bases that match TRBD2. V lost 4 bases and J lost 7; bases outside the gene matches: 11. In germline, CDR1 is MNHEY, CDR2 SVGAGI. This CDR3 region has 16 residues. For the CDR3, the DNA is TGTGCCAGCAGTTGGATTCCGCGGGGACTAGCGGGTGAGCAGTACTTC. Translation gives CASSWIPRGLAGEQYF.

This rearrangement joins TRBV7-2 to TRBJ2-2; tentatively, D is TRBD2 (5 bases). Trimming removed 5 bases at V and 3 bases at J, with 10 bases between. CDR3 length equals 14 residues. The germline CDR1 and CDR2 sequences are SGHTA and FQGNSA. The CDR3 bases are TGTGCCAGCAGCCGCAATAGCGACACCGGGGAGCTGTTTTTT. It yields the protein CASSRNSDTGELFF.

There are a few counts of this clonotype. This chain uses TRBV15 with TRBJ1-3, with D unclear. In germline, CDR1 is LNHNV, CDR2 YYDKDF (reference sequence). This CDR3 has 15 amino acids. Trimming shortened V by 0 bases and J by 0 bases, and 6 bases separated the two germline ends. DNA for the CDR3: TGTGCCACCAGCAGAGAACTGTCCTCTGGAAACACCATATATTTT. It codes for CATSRELSSGNTIYF.

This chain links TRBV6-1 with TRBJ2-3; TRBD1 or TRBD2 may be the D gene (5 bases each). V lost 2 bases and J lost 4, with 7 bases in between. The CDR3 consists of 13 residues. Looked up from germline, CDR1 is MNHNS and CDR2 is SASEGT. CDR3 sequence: CASSEQGADTQYF. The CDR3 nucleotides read TGTGCCAGCAGTGAACAGGGAGCAGATACGCAGTATTTT.

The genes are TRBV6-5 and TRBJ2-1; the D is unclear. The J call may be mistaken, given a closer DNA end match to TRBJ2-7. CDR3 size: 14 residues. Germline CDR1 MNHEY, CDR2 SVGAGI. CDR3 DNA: TGTGCCAGCAGTTTCGGCAACTTCTACAATGAGCAGTACTTC. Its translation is CASSFGNFYNEQYF.

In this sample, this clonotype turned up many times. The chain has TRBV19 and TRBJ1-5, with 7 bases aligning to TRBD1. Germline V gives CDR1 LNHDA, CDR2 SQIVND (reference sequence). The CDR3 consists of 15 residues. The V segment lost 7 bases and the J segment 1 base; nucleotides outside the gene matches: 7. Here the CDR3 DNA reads TGTGCCAGTATCGCGGACAGGATGAGCAATCAGCCCCAGCATTTT. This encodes CASIADRMSNQPQHF.

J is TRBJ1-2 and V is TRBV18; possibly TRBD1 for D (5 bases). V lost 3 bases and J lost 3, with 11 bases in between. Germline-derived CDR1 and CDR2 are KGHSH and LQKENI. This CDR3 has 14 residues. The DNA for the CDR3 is TGTGCCAGCTCACCTGGCAGGGATCACTATGGCTACACCTTC. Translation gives CASSPGRDHYGYTF.

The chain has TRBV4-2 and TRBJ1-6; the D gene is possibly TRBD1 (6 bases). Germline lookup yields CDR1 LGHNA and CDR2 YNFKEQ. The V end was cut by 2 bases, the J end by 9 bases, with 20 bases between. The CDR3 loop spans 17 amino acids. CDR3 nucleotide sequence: TGTGCCAGCAGCCAAATTACGTCAGGGGAATTGGGTTCACCCCTCCACTTT. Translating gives CASSQITSGELGSPLHF.

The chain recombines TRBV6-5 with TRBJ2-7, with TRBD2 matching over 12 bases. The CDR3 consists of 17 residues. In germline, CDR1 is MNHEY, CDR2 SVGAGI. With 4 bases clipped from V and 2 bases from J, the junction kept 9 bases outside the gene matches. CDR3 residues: CASSSSGRAQWTYEQYF. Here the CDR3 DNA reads TGTGCCAGCAGTTCTAGCGGGAGGGCCCAATGGACCTACGAGCAGTACTTC.

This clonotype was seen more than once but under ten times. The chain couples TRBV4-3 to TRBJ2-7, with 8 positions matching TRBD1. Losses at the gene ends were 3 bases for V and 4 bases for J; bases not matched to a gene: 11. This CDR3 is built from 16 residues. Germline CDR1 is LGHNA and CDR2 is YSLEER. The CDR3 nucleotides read TGCGCCAGCAGCCAGGACCAGGGGGCACCCGTTTACGAGCAGTACTTC. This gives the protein CASSQDQGAPVYEQYF.

The CDR3 is CASSEYERGADTQYF. The CDR3 nucleotides are TGTGCCAGCAGTGAATATGAGAGGGGGGCAGATACGCAGTATTTT. The chain carries TRBV25-1 and TRBJ2-3; D possibly matches TRBD1 or TRBD2 (6 bases each). The germline V and J ends were trimmed by 0 bases and 4 bases, with 11 bases remaining between them. Germline-derived CDR1 and CDR2 are MGHDK and SYGVNS. The CDR3 loop spans 15 amino acids.

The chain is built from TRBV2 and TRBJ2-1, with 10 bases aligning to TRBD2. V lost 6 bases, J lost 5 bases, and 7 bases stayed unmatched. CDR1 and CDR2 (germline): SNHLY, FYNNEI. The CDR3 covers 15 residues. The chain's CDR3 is CASRSLAGVDNEQFF. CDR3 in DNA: TGTGCCAGCAGAAGTCTAGCGGGAGTGGACAATGAGCAGTTCTTC.

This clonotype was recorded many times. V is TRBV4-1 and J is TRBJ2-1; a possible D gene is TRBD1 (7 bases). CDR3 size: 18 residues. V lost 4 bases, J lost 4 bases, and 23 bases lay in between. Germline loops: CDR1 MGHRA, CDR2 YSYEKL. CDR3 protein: CASSPIGGRTGGYNEQFF. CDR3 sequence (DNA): TGCGCCAGCAGCCCAATTGGGGGGAGGACAGGCGGATACAATGAGCAGTTCTTC.

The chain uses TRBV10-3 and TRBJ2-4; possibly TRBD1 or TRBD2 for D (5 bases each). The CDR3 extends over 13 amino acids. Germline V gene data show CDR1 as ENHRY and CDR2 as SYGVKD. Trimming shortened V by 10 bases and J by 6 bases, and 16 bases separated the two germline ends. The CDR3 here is CASRDDPSNIQYF. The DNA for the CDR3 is TGTGCCAGCCGGGACGATCCTTCAAACATTCAGTACTTC.